Below, 31 T cell receptor beta chains from the same sample are listed, as sequenced in a study of T cells in Graves' hyperthyroidism and ophthalmopathy. RNA transcripts yielded amplified TCR beta CDR3 regions. RT-PCR in the first round (using the HTBI primer set) targeted the TCR CDR3. TCRdb passed the multiplex PCR reads through MiXCR, listing each CDR3 protein once. The data contain roughly 420,000 distinct CDR3 sequences, around 14% of them seen just once; the ten biggest clones take up 13% to 15%. Material for sequencing was blood. The source of these receptors is a woman aged 18-29 years with Graves' hyperthyroidism.

This clonotype was counted ten times or more. The rearrangement joins TRBV3-1 to TRBJ2-5, with TRBD2 matching 7 bases. This CDR3 spans 14 amino acids. Per germline, CDR1 LGHDT and CDR2 YNNKEL (reference sequence). V was clipped by 3 bases and J by 1 base; unmatched bases: 2. CDR3: CASSQASGQETQYF. CDR3 DNA: TGTGCCAGCAGCCAGGCTAGCGGCCAAGAGACCCAGTACTTC.

The J gene is TRBJ1-3, the V gene TRBV7-8; D gene unclear. The germline V and J ends were trimmed by 5 bases and 8 bases, with 10 bases remaining between them. Germline lookup yields CDR1 SGHVS and CDR2 FQNEAQ. This CDR3 is built from 12 residues. The CDR3 sequence is CASSPRADTIYF. The CDR3 DNA follows: TGTGCCAGCAGCCCACGGGCGGACACCATATATTTT.

Ten or more counts support this clonotype. The chain is built from TRBV6-2 or TRBV6-3 and TRBJ2-7, with D maybe TRBD2 (5 bases). Trimming shortened V by 2 bases and J by 4 bases, and 24 bases separated the two germline ends. Germline CDR1 MNHEY, CDR2 SVGEGT. The CDR3 loop spans 18 amino acids. CDR3 region: CASSYRGLQSWPPYEQYF. The CDR3 bases are TGTGCCAGCAGTTACAGAGGGTTACAGAGTTGGCCGCCATACGAGCAGTACTTC.

In this sample, this clonotype turned up many times. V gene TRBV12-3 or TRBV12-4 combines with J gene TRBJ1-2; TRBD1 matches 8 bases. CDR3 size: 16 residues. The V and J ends lost 1 base and 6 bases, in that order; junction bases with no gene match: 10. As DNA, the CDR3 is TGTGCCAGCAGTTTAGATTTAGGACAGGGTATGAATGGCTACACCTTC. Amino acid sequence: CASSLDLGQGMNGYTF.

This clonotype showed up many times. This sequence joins TRBV6-1 and TRBJ2-7; 9 nucleotides agree with TRBD2. CDR1 MNHNS and CDR2 SASEGT come from the germline V gene. The CDR3 length is 14 residues. The V segment lost 5 bases and the J segment 3 bases; nucleotides outside the gene matches: 5. CDR3 region: CASSLSGRYYEQYF. For the CDR3, the DNA is TGTGCCAGCAGTTTAAGCGGGAGGTACTACGAGCAGTACTTC.

There are many counts of this clonotype. The V call is TRBV28, the J call TRBJ2-7; 7 nucleotides agree with TRBD1. This CDR3 region has 16 residues. Germline V gene data show CDR1 as MDHEN and CDR2 as SYDVKM. The trim removed 4 bases at V and 2 bases at J, leaving 11 bases unmatched. DNA of the CDR3: TGTGCCAGCAGTTCCCCCGGGACAGCAACCACCTACGAGCAGTACTTC. It yields the protein CASSSPGTATTYEQYF.

The chain combines TRBV10-1 with TRBJ2-1; 7 bases agree with TRBD1. The CDR3 covers 14 residues. The germline CDR1 and CDR2 sequences are WNHNN and SYGVQD (reference sequence). As DNA, the CDR3 is TGCGGATCTTCGGAGCCGGACAGGCCCAATGAGCAGTTCTTC. This encodes CGSSEPDRPNEQFF.

This clonotype occurred a few times. This rearrangement joins TRBV20-1 to TRBJ1-4; TRBD1 aligns across 8 bases. The junction had 4 bases not matched to a gene; V was cut back by 2 bases and J by 8 bases. This CDR3 comprises 13 residues. Germline values: CDR1 DFQATT, CDR2 SNEGSKA (reference sequence). CDR3 protein: CSARPTGEEKLFF. CDR3 DNA sequence: TGCAGTGCTAGACCGACAGGGGAGGAAAAACTGTTTTTT.

This clonotype was seen a handful of times. The rearrangement links TRBV29-1 to TRBJ1-4; TRBD1 aligns across 11 bases. V dropped 6 bases and J dropped 8; count of bases not matched to a gene: 5. Germline lookup yields CDR1 SQVTM and CDR2 ANQGSEA. This CDR3 is built from 13 residues. The CDR3 DNA reads as TGCAGCGTCCCCGGGACAGGGGGAGAAAAACTGTTTTTT. It codes for CSVPGTGGEKLFF.

The sample holds a few counts of this clonotype. DNA for the CDR3: TGTGCCAGCAGTTTAGCGGGCAGGGTGATCTCTGGAAACACCATATATTTT. Protein product: CASSLAGRVISGNTIYF. The chain couples TRBV12-3 or TRBV12-4 to TRBJ1-3, with D maybe TRBD1 (5 bases). This CDR3 is built from 17 residues. The V gene lost 0 bases and the J gene lost 0 bases, with 12 bases spanning the gap.

The V call is TRBV7-3, the J call TRBJ2-3; weak D call: TRBD2 (5 bases). The CDR3 runs 15 residues. The V end was cut by 8 bases, the J end by 2 bases, with 17 bases between. Germline CDR1 reads SGHTA; CDR2 reads FQGTGA. The CDR3 nucleotides are TGTGCCAGCGCGCCCGGGGTTGCTTCCACAGATACGCAGTATTTT. Protein sequence: CASAPGVASTDTQYF.

The genes are TRBV6-5 and TRBJ1-6; TRBD1 aligns across 7 bases. The CDR3 totals 18 residues. Trimming removed 2 bases from V and 0 bases from J; junction bases left unmatched: 7. Germline V gene sequence: CDR1 MNHEY, CDR2 SVGAGI. CDR3 in amino acids: CASSYVLGQSSYNSPLHF. CDR3 sequence (DNA): TGTGCCAGCAGTTACGTTTTGGGACAGAGCTCCTATAATTCACCCCTCCACTTT.

The chain joins TRBV5-1 to TRBJ1-1; 7 nucleotides align to TRBD1. Germline CDR1 is SGHRS and CDR2 is YFSETQ. The CDR3 is 15 residues long. J gave up 6 bases and V 0 bases, and 8 bases lay outside the gene matches. Here the CDR3 DNA reads TGCGCCAGCAGCTTGGACGGACAGGTCGGTGCTGAAGCTTTCTTT. Its translation is CASSLDGQVGAEAFF.

This chain connects TRBV3-1 to TRBJ1-6; D perhaps matches TRBD1 (5 bases). CDR1 and CDR2 from the germline V gene are LGHDT and YNNKEL (reference sequence). The length of the CDR3 is 15 residues. V was shortened by 0 bases and J by 7 bases, with 10 bases between the two germline ends. The CDR3 sequence is CASSQEAGWNSPLHF. The DNA of the CDR3 is TGTGCCAGCAGCCAAGAGGCAGGGTGGAATTCACCCCTCCACTTT.

This clonotype was recorded many times. A read error may produce the germline difference seen at one junction end. CDR3 loop: CTSSQHPRETGELFF. The CDR3 coding sequence is TGTACCAGCAGCCAACACCCAAGGGAGACCGGGGAGCTGTTTTTT. V gene TRBV3-1 combines with J gene TRBJ2-2, with D possibly being TRBD2 (5 bases). There are 15 residues in the CDR3. From germline, CDR1 is LGHDT and CDR2 YNNKEL (reference sequence).

There are many counts of this clonotype. J is TRBJ2-5 and V is TRBV2; 9 bases match TRBD1. The V and J ends lost 5 bases and 4 bases, in that order; junction bases with no gene match: 5. This CDR3 contains 14 residues. The germline CDR1 and CDR2 sequences are SNHLY and FYNNEI. The CDR3 protein is CASSSNRGRETQYF. CDR3 nucleotide sequence: TGTGCCAGCAGTTCCAACAGGGGGCGAGAGACCCAGTACTTC.

This chain links TRBV5-1 with TRBJ2-1; D is ambiguous. Germline V gives CDR1 SGHRS, CDR2 YFSETQ. V lost 0 bases to trimming and J lost 2 bases, with 9 bases between them. The CDR3 runs 15 residues. Here the CDR3 reads CASSLGKTPYNEQFF. DNA of the CDR3: TGCGCCAGCAGCTTGGGAAAAACGCCCTACAATGAGCAGTTCTTC.

This clonotype has ten or more counts. V and J are TRBV2 and TRBJ1-3, with D unclear. Trimming shortened V by 3 bases and J by 2 bases, and 11 bases separated the two germline ends. There are 15 residues in the CDR3. Germline V lookup: CDR1 SNHLY, CDR2 FYNNEI. CDR3 region: CASSEEGVAGNTIYF. The CDR3, as DNA: TGTGCCAGCAGTGAGGAGGGAGTCGCTGGAAACACCATATATTTT.

This chain connects TRBV7-2 to TRBJ1-4; D may be TRBD1 (5 bases). CDR3 length: 15 residues. Trimming left V 3 bases short and J 7 bases short, with 15 bases between. Looked up from germline, CDR1 is SGHTA and CDR2 is FQGNSA. As DNA, the CDR3 is TGTGCCAGCAGCTTGGGACCCTCGAGGGGTGAAAAACTGTTTTTT. Residues: CASSLGPSRGEKLFF.

The J gene is TRBJ1-6, the V gene TRBV7-9, with 8 bases matching TRBD1. V trimming: 2 bases; J trimming: 6 bases; junction bases outside the gene matches: 3. The CDR3 totals 15 residues. Germline V CDR1 and CDR2: SEHNR, FQNEAQ (reference sequence). The CDR3 DNA reads as TGTGCCAGCAGCTTACAGGGGGCTCGTAATTCACCCCTCCACTTT. Translated: CASSLQGARNSPLHF. Drawing the rest from reference TRBV7-9 and TRBJ1-6, the complete variable domain is DTGVSQNPRHKITKRGQNVTFRCDPISEHNRLYWYRQTLGQGPEFLTYFQNEAQLEKSRLLSDRFSAERPKGSFSTLEIQRTEQGDSAMYLCASSLQGARNSPLHFGNGTRLTVT.

For this clonotype: A read error may explain this, as a much larger clone is one base away. The chain recombines TRBV13 with TRBJ1-2; unclear D gene. The CDR3 consists of 14 residues. Germline CDR1 reads PRHDT; CDR2 reads FYEKMQ (reference sequence). The V gene lost 2 bases and the J gene lost 6 bases, with 13 bases spanning the gap. The CDR3 nucleotides read TGTGCCAGCAGCTTATGGAGGTGGCGCCATGGCTACACCTTC. This translates into CASSLWRWRHGYTF.

This clonotype was seen only a few times. With a much larger clone just one base away, this may be a read error. This chain connects TRBV5-6 to TRBJ1-2; the D is unclear. Trimming left V 4 bases short and J 4 bases short, with 5 bases between. There are 11 residues in the CDR3. Germline V gene sequence: CDR1 SGHDT, CDR2 YYEEEE. The CDR3 region is CASSTSYGYTF. The CDR3 nucleotides are TGTGCCAGCAGCACCTCCTATGGCTACACCTTC.

The chain couples TRBV7-9 to TRBJ1-6; the match to TRBD1 covers 8 bases. The CDR3 sequence is 15 residues long. Per the germline V gene, CDR1 is SEHNR and CDR2 is FQNEAQ (reference sequence). J gave up 8 bases and V 4 bases, and 7 bases lay outside the gene matches. CDR3 residues: CASSSGQGKDSPLHF. In nucleotides, the CDR3 is TGTGCCAGCAGCTCCGGACAGGGAAAGGATTCACCCCTCCACTTT. The whole variable domain, filled in from reference TRBV7-9 and TRBJ1-6, reads DTGVSQNPRHKITKRGQNVTFRCDPISEHNRLYWYRQTLGQGPEFLTYFQNEAQLEKSRLLSDRFSAERPKGSFSTLEIQRTEQGDSAMYLCASSSGQGKDSPLHFGNGTRLTVT.

As DNA, the CDR3 is TGCAGCGTTCAACAGGGGGACAGGTCCTATGGCTACACCTTC. It encodes CSVQQGDRSYGYTF. This sequence joins TRBV29-1 and TRBJ1-2, with 8 bases lining up with TRBD1. Losses at the gene ends were 5 bases for V and 4 bases for J; bases not matched to a gene: 9. CDR3 size: 14 residues. Germline V gives CDR1 SQVTM, CDR2 ANQGSEA. The variable domain in full, with the rest retrieved from reference TRBV29-1 and TRBJ1-2, is SAVISQKPSRDICQRGTSLTIQCQVDSQVTMMFWYRQQPGQSLTLIATANQGSEATYESGFVIDKFPISRPNLTFSTLTVSNMSPEDSSIYLCSVQQGDRSYGYTFGSGTRLTVV.

There are many counts of this clonotype. The chain employs TRBV6-1 and TRBJ1-1; unclear D gene. This CDR3 region has 16 residues. The V and J ends lost 2 bases and 1 base respectively, with 14 bases between them. Germline lookup yields CDR1 MNHNS and CDR2 SASEGT. CDR3 bases: TGTGCCAGCAGTGAATGGGTTCTCGGTAAGAACACTGAAGCTTTCTTT. Translating it yields CASSEWVLGKNTEAFF.

This clonotype appeared many times. This sequence joins TRBV20-1 and TRBJ1-5, with 7 bases identical to TRBD1. CDR3 length: 14 amino acids. From germline, CDR1 is DFQATT and CDR2 SNEGSKA (reference sequence). V shed 4 bases, J shed 2 bases, and the junction held 5 bases outside the gene matches. In DNA, the CDR3 is TGCAGTGCTAAAGGGGGCGCGGGCAATCAGCCCCAGCATTTT. Its protein is CSAKGGAGNQPQHF.

In the case of this clonotype: This sequence may be a read error, since a much larger clone differs from it by one base. The chain has TRBV6-1 and TRBJ1-1, with D possibly matching TRBD1 (6 bases). CDR3 size: 12 residues. The V gene's germline CDR1 is MNHNS and CDR2 SASEGT. Here the CDR3 DNA reads TGTGCCAGCAGCCGCAGGGGCCAAATAGCTTCCTTT. Its protein product is CASSRRGQIASF.

This clonotype was seen a few times. V is TRBV6-1 and J is TRBJ1-3; no definite D call. The CDR3 has 14 residues. Trimming cost V 5 bases and J 2 bases, with 10 bases left between them. The germline V gene has CDR1 MNHNS and CDR2 SASEGT. CDR3 DNA: TGTGCCAGCAGTTCCGATTGGGCTGGAAACACCATATATTTT. It encodes CASSSDWAGNTIYF.

This chain links TRBV2 with TRBJ2-1; D ambiguous. CDR3 length: 11 residues. Trimming left V 4 bases short and J 13 bases short, with 11 bases between. Germline V gene sequence: CDR1 SNHLY, CDR2 FYNNEI. The CDR3 DNA sequence: TGTGCCAGCAGTGCTGCCCAGAACCAGTTCTTC. It is translated as CASSAAQNQFF.

This clonotype was seen at least ten times. This sequence joins TRBV3-1 and TRBJ2-1, with 8 bases lining up with TRBD2. The CDR3 has 18 amino acids. The trim removed 4 bases at V and 0 bases at J, leaving 11 bases unmatched. Germline CDR1 is LGHDT and CDR2 is YNNKEL (reference sequence). CDR3 nucleotides: TGTGCCAGCAGCCGAAGAGGGGCTAGCGGGTCCTCCTACAATGAGCAGTTCTTC. Translation: CASSRRGASGSSYNEQFF.

In this sample, this clonotype turned up many times. The rearrangement joins TRBV28 to TRBJ1-5, with D uncertain. Germline CDR1 and CDR2: MDHEN and SYDVKM. V shed 2 bases and J shed 4 bases, with 12 bases lying between them. CDR3 size: 15 residues. The CDR3 loop reads CASSLRHRGNQPQHF. In nucleotides, the CDR3 is TGTGCCAGCAGTTTAAGACATAGAGGGAATCAGCCCCAGCATTTT.